Shown below are 12 T cell receptor beta chains from a single sample sequenced in a study of blood T cells in healthy people across ages. The use of a sample-barcoded 5' primer and a J-beta primer mix characterized a second PCR of about 7 to 12 cycles. Each CDR3 protein gets one entry after TCRdb re-called the 5' RACE reads with MiXCR. The table records about a million distinct CDR3 sequences, roughly half of them present only once. The source material was blood. These receptor sequences come from a woman aged 55-70 years in good health.

This chain uses TRBV7-7 with TRBJ2-3; 9 nucleotides line up with TRBD1. V shed 1 base and J 5 bases; nucleotides not matched to a gene: 4. Germline lookup yields CDR1 SSHAT and CDR2 FNYEAQ (reference sequence). This CDR3 region has 15 residues. Here the CDR3 reads CASSLDRGLKDTQYF. CDR3 in DNA: TGTGCCAGCAGCTTAGACAGGGGGCTAAAAGATACGCAGTATTTT.

This clonotype showed up just a few times. This chain uses TRBV10-2 with TRBJ2-5; D not certain. V was clipped by 2 bases and J by 4 bases, with 5 bases between them. Germline loops: CDR1 WSHSY, CDR2 SAAADI. This CDR3 has 12 amino acids. The CDR3 spells CASSEISETQYF. The DNA of the CDR3 is TGCGCCAGCAGTGAGATATCAGAGACCCAGTACTTC.

V usage is TRBV5-6 and J usage is TRBJ2-3; the D is unclear. Trimming cost V 0 bases and J 3 bases, with 11 bases left between them. There are 15 residues in the CDR3. CDR1 and CDR2 (germline): SGHDT, YYEEEE. CDR3 sequence reads: CASSLAPSRTDTQYF. CDR3 sequence (DNA): TGTGCCAGCAGCTTGGCCCCCTCGAGGACAGATACGCAGTATTTT.

CDR3 amino acids: CASSDRGSWETQYF. In nucleotides, the CDR3 is TGTGCCAGCAGTGATAGGGGGAGCTGGGAGACCCAGTACTTC. The chain is built from TRBV25-1 and TRBJ2-5, with D perhaps TRBD1 (6 bases). Trimming took off 3 bases at V and 5 bases at J, with 13 bases between the two ends. CDR1 is MGHDK and CDR2 is SYGVNS in the germline V gene. CDR3 length: 14 amino acids. The full variable domain, in which reference TRBV25-1 and TRBJ2-5 provide the parts outside the CDR3, is EADIYQTPRYLVIGTGKKITLECSQTMGHDKMYWYQQDPGMELHLIHYSYGVNSTEKGDLSSESTVSRIRTEHFPLTLESARPSHTSQYLCASSDRGSWETQYFGPGTRLLVL.

The V and J genes are TRBV27 and TRBJ2-1; D remains ambiguous. CDR3 length: 15 amino acids. Trimming removed 2 bases at V and 7 bases at J, with 15 bases between. The germline V gene encodes CDR1 MNHEY and CDR2 SMNVEV (reference sequence). The CDR3 DNA follows: TGTGCCAGCAGTTTAGGAACTGCCGGTAGTAATGAGCAGTTCTTC. It codes for CASSLGTAGSNEQFF.

This clonotype was observed a few times. The CDR3 coding sequence is TGTGCCAGCAGTGAACTCGTAGCGGTTTCCTACAATGAGCAGTTCTTC. It is translated as CASSELVAVSYNEQFF. This chain uses TRBV2 with TRBJ2-1; the D gene is possibly TRBD2 (6 bases). V gave up 2 bases and J gave up 1 base, with 12 bases separating them. Looked up from germline, CDR1 is SNHLY and CDR2 is FYNNEI. This CDR3 has 16 residues.

A word on this clonotype: The junction does not match germline at one end; this may be a read error. The CDR3 here is CAWSLFADTQYF. CDR3 DNA: TGCGCCTGGAGTTTATTTGCAGATACGCAGTATTTT. V gene TRBV30 combines with J gene TRBJ2-3; D remains ambiguous. In germline, CDR1 is GTSNPN, CDR2 SVGIG (reference sequence). The CDR3 is 12 amino acids.

V gene TRBV6-5 combines with J gene TRBJ2-5; 14 bases match TRBD2. Germline V gene lookup returns CDR1 MNHEY and CDR2 SVGAGI. The CDR3 runs to 15 residues. V lost 6 bases to trimming and J lost 7 bases; unmatched junction nucleotides: 7. CDR3 region: CASRPGLAGAGTQYF. CDR3 sequence (DNA): TGTGCCAGCAGGCCGGGACTAGCGGGAGCGGGGACCCAGTACTTC.

The chain has TRBV15 and TRBJ2-4; 9 bases map to TRBD2. The J call may be wrong; the DNA end is better matched by TRBJ2-7. Germline lookup yields CDR1 LNHNV and CDR2 YYDKDF (reference sequence). The CDR3 loop spans 16 amino acids. The CDR3 reads CATSRVGLAGTYEQYF. In DNA, the CDR3 is TGTGCCACCAGCAGAGTCGGTCTAGCGGGAACCTACGAGCAGTACTTC.

This clonotype was seen more than once but under ten times. V usage is TRBV5-5 and J usage is TRBJ1-1; D possibly corresponds to TRBD1 (6 bases). This CDR3 is 16 amino acids long. The V and J ends lost 0 bases and 1 base respectively, with 13 bases between them. Germline loops: CDR1 SGHKS, CDR2 YYEKEE (reference sequence). In nucleotides, the CDR3 is TGTGCCAGCAGCTTGGGAGGGGGGTCCGCGAACACTGAAGCTTTCTTT. Translating it yields CASSLGGGSANTEAFF.

The chain is built from TRBV29-1 and TRBJ2-1; no firm D call. The V end was cut by 4 bases, the J end by 0 bases, with 16 bases between. The CDR3 has 16 amino acids. The germline gives CDR1 SQVTM, CDR2 ANQGSEA. The CDR3 spells CSVVGYPFSSYNEQFF. The CDR3 nucleotides read TGCAGCGTTGTCGGGTACCCCTTCAGCTCCTACAATGAGCAGTTCTTC.

This rearrangement joins TRBV28 to TRBJ2-4, with 9 bases aligning to TRBD2. The CDR3 has 15 residues. Looked up from germline, CDR1 is MDHEN and CDR2 is SYDVKM. V lost 6 bases and J lost 13; bases outside the gene matches: 16. This CDR3 is CASRERGLAGVEQYF. CDR3 DNA: TGTGCCAGCAGGGAACGGGGGTTAGCGGGAGTAGAGCAGTACTTC. The variable domain in full, completed from reference TRBV28 and TRBJ2-4, reads DVKVTQSSRYLVKRTGEKVFLECVQDMDHENMFWYRQDPGLGLRLIYFSYDVKMKEKGDIPEGYSVSREKKERFSLILESASTNQTSMYLCASRERGLAGVEQYFGAGTRLSVL.